Listed below are T cell receptor beta chains from one sample, sequenced in a study of OX40 agonist ivuxolimab in advanced cancers. Generated by immunoSEQ multiplex PCR, the TCRdb table keeps only in-frame clones and is missing some. The sample has more than 50,000 clones; 84% are singletons. The input for sequencing was CD4+ or CD8+ T cells sorted from blood, taken in a trial of the OX40 agonist ivuxolimab. The receptors derive from an adult with an advanced solid tumor such as melanoma, head and neck, liver or kidney cancer. The CDR3 runs from the conserved cysteine through the conserved F or W. Some rows have no size entry. The others give once, few or many, or a class for an expanded clone.

cdr3_aa j_call v_call clone_size
CASSLLSFGTSGELFF TRBJ2-2 TRBV28 NA
CASSTGLAGGETQYF TRBJ2-5 TRBV6-5 NA
CASSLAGDLETQYF TRBJ2-5 TRBV5-1 NA
CASSVGISAGELFF TRBJ2-2 TRBV9 NA
CASSYSQVYGYTF TRBJ1-2 TRBV6-5 NA
CASSLFGFGYNSPLHF TRBJ1-6 TRBV7-8 once
CASSTKYNEQFF TRBJ2-1 TRBV21-1 NA
CASSLATGTYEQYF TRBJ2-7 TRBV5-4 NA
CASSVGTSGGAEETQYF TRBJ2-5 TRBV9 NA
CASSARDRGYEQYF TRBJ2-7 TRBV9 NA
CASSPGTSGNSWEQYF TRBJ2-7 TRBV14 NA